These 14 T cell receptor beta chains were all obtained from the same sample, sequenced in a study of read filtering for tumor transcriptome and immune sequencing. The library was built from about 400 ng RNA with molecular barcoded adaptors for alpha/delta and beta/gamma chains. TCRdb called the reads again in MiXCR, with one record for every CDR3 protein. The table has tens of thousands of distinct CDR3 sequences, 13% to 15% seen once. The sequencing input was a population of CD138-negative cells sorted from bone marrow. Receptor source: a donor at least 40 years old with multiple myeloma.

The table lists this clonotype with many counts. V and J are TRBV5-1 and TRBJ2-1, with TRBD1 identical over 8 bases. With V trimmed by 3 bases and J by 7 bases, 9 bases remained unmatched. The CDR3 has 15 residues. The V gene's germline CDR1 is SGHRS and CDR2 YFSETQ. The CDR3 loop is CASSSATTGVNEQFF. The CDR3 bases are TGCGCCAGCAGCTCTGCCACGACAGGGGTGAATGAGCAGTTCTTC.

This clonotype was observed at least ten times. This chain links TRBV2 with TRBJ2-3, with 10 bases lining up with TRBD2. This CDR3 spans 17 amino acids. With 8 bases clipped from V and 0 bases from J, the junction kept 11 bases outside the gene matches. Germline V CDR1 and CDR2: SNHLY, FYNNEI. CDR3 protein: CASLGSGRTYSTDTQYF. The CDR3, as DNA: TGTGCCAGCTTAGGTAGCGGGAGGACCTATAGCACAGATACGCAGTATTTT.

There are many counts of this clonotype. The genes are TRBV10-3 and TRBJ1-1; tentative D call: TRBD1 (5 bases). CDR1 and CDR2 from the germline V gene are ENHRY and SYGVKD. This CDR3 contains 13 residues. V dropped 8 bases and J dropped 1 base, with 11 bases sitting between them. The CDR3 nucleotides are TGTGCCATCGTGCGGGGGGAGAACACTGAAGCTTTCTTT. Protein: CAIVRGENTEAFF.

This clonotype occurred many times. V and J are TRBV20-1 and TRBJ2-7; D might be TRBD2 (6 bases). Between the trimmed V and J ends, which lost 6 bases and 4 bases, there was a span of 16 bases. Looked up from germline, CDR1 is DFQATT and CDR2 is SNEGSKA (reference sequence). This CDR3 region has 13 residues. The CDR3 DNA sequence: TGCAGTGCAGGTGGACGAGGAGGGTACGAGCAGTACTTC. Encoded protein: CSAGGRGGYEQYF.

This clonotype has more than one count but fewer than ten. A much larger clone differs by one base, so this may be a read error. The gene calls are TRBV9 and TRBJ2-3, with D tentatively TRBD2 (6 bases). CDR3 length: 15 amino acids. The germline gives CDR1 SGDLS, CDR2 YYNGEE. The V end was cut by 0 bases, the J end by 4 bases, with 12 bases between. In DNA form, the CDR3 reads TGTGCCAGCAGCGTAGTAGCGGCAGCCGCAGATACGCAGTATTTT. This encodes CASSVVAAAADTQYF.

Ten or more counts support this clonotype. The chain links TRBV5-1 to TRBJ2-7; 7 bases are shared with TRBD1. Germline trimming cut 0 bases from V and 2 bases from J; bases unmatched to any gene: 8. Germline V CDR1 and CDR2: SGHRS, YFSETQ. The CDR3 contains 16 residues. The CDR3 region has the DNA TGCGCCAGCAGCTTGGCAGGGGGAAGGGGAGCCTACGAGCAGTACTTC. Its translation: CASSLAGGRGAYEQYF.

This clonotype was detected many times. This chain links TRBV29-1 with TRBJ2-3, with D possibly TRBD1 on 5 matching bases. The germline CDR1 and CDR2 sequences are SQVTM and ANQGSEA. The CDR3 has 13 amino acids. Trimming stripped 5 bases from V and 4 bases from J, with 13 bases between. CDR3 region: CSVTKGLSDTQYF. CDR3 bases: TGCAGCGTTACGAAGGGGCTATCAGATACGCAGTATTTT.

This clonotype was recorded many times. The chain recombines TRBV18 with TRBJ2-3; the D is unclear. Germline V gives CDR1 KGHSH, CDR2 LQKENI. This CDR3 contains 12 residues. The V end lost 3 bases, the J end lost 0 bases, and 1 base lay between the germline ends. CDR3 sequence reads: CASSPSTDTQYF. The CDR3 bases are TGTGCCAGCTCACCTAGCACAGATACGCAGTATTTT.

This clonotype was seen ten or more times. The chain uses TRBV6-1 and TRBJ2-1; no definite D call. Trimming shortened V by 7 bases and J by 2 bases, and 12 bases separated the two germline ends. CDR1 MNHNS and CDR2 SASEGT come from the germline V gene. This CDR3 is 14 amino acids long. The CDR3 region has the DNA TGTGCCAGCAATCCCGGCGAACCCTACAATGAGCAGTTCTTC. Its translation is CASNPGEPYNEQFF.

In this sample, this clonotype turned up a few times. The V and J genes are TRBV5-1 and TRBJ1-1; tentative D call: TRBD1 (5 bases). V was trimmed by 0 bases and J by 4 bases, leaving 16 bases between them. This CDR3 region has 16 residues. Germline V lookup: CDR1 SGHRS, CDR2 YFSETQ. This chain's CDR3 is CASSLVPGGEGTEAFF. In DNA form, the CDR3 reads TGCGCCAGCAGCTTGGTCCCGGGGGGGGAAGGCACTGAAGCTTTCTTT. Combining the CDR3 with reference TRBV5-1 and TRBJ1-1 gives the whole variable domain KAGVTQTPRYLIKTRGQQVTLSCSPISGHRSVSWYQQTPGQGLQFLFEYFSETQRNKGNFPGRFSGRQFSNSRSEMNVSTLELGDSALYLCASSLVPGGEGTEAFFGQGTRLTVV.

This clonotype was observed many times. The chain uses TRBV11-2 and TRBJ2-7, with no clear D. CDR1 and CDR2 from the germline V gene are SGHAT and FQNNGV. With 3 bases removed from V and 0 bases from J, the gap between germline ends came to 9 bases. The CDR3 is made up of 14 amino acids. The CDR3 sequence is CASSFGQISYEQYF. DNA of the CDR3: TGTGCCAGCAGCTTCGGCCAGATCTCCTACGAGCAGTACTTC.

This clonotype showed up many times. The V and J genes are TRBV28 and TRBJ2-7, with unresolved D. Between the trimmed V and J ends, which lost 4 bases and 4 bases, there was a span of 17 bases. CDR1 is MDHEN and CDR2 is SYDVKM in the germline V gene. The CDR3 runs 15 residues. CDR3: CASSSSDLRRYEQYF. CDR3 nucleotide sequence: TGTGCCAGCAGTTCCTCAGACCTCCGAAGATACGAGCAGTACTTC.

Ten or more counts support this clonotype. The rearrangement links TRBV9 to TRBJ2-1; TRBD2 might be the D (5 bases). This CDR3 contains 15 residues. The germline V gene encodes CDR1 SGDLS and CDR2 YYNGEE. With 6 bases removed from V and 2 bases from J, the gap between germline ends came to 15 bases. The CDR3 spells CASTKRSDPYNEQFF. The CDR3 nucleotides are TGTGCCAGCACGAAGCGGAGCGACCCCTACAATGAGCAGTTCTTC.

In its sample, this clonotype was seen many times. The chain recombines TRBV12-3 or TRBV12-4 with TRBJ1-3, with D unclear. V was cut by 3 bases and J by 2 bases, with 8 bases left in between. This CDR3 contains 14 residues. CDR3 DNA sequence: TGTGCCAGCAGTTTCTGGGCAGCTGGAAACACCATATATTTT. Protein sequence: CASSFWAAGNTIYF.